This T cell receptor (beta chain) was recorded in a study of blood T cell repertoires in COVID-19. Study-wide context: There were acute and convalescent COVID-19 samples, and they came from the United States, Italy and Spain.

Germline V lookup: CDR1 SGHNT, CDR2 YYREEE (reference sequence). Trimming removed 4 bases from V and 3 bases from J, with 17 bases in between. This CDR3 has 15 amino acids. As originally analysed: Estimation of nucleated cell counts was performed using reference gene primer amplification. Clones were read by immunoSEQ multiplex PCR, and TCRdb kept only the in-frame ones, dropping some. The V and J calls and clone size come from that table; D and trimming were worked out from the DNA. Altogether fewer than 300,000 clones are present, approximately 85% being singletons, with the ten largest covering 13%.

The specimen sequenced was peripheral blood. This chain links TRBV5-4 with TRBJ2-7; weak D call: TRBD1 (6 bases). This TCR was sampled from a human donor in a cohort sampled during active COVID-19. CDR3 in DNA: TGTGCCAGCAGCCTCCCCCGGACAGAGAACTACGAGCAGTACTTC. Encoded protein: CASSLPRTENYEQYF.